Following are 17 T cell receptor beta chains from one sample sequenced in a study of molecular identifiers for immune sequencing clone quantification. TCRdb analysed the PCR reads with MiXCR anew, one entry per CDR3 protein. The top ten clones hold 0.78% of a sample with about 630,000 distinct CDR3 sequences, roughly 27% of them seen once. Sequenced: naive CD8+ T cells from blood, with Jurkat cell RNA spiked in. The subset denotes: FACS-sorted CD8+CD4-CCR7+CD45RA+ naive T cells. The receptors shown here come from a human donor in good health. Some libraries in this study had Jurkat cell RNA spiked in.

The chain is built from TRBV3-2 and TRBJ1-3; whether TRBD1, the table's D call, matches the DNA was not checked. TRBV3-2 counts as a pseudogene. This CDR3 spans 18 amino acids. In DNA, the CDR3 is TGTGCCAGCAGCCAAGATGAGGGGCAGGCATCCTCTGGAAACACCATATATTTT. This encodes CASSQDEGQASSGNTIYF.

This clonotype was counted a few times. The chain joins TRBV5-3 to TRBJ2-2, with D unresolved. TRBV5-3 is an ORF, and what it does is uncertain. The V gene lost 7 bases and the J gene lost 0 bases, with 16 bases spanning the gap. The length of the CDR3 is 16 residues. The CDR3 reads CARGQDRATNTGELFF. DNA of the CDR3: TGTGCCAGAGGCCAGGACCGGGCTACGAACACCGGGGAGCTGTTTTTT.

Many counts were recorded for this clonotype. The CDR3 is CASSNDPNTEAFF. As DNA, the CDR3 is TGTGCCAGCAGCAACGACCCGAACACTGAAGCTTTCTTT. This sequence joins TRBV7-9 and TRBJ1-1, with D hard to call. Germline CDR1 reads SEHNR; CDR2 reads FQNEAQ (reference sequence). V was trimmed by 5 bases and J by 1 base, leaving 8 bases between them. The length of the CDR3 is 13 residues.

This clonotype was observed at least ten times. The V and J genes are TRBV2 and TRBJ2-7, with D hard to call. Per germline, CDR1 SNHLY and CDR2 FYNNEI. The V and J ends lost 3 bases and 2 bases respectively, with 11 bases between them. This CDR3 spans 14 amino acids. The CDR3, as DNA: TGTGCCAGCAGTGAGTTGGGTGAGACCTACGAGCAGTACTTC. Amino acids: CASSELGETYEQYF. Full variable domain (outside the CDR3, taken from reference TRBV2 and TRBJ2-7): EPEVTQTPSHQVTQMGQEVILRCVPISNHLYFYWYRQILGQKVEFLVSFYNNEISEKSEIFDDQFSVERPDGSNFTLKIRSTKLEDSAMYFCASSELGETYEQYFGPGTRLTVT.

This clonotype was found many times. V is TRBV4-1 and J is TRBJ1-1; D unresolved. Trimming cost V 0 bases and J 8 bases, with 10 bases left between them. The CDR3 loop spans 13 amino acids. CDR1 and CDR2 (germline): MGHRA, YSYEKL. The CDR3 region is CASSQEQVKEAFF. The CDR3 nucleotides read TGCGCCAGCAGCCAAGAGCAGGTAAAGGAAGCTTTCTTT.

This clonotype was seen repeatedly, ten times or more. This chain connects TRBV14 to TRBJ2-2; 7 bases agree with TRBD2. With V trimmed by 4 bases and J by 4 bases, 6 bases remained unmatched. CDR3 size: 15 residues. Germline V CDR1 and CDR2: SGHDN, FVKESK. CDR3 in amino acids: CASSPGLTPTGELFF. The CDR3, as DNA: TGTGCCAGCAGCCCGGGACTAACACCCACCGGGGAGCTGTTTTTT.

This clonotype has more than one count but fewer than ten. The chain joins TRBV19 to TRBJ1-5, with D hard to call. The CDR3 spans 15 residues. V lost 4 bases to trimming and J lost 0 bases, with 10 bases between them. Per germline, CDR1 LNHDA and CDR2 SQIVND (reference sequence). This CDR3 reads CASSTTHYSNQPQHF. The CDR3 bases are TGTGCCAGTAGTACGACACATTATAGCAATCAGCCCCAGCATTTT.

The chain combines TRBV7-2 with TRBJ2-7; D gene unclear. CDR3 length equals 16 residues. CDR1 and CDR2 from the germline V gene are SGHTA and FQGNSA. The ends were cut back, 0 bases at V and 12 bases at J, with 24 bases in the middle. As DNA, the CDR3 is TGTGCCAGCAGCTTAGCGTTCGGGCGTGAGTCCTCCGCGCCGTACTTC. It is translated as CASSLAFGRESSAPYF.

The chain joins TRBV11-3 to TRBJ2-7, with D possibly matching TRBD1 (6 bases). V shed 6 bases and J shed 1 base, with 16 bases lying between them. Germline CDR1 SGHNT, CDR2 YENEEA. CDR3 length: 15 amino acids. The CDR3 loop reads CASSTGTRISYEQYF. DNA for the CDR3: TGTGCCAGCAGTACCGGGACAAGGATTTCCTACGAGCAGTACTTC.

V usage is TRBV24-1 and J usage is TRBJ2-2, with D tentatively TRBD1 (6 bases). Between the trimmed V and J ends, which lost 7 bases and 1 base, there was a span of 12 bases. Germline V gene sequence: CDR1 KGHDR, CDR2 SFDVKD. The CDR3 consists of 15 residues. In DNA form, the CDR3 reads TGTGCCACCAGCTCCCGGGACAAGAACACCGGGGAGCTGTTTTTT. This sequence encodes CATSSRDKNTGELFF.

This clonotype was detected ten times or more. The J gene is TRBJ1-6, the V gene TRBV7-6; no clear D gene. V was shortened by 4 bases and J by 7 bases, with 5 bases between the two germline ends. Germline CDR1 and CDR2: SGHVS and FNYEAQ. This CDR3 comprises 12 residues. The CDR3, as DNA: TGTGCCAGCAGCTCGCCCAATTCACCCCTCCACTTT. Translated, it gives CASSSPNSPLHF. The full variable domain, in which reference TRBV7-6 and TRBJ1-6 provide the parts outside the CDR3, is GAGVSQSPRYKVTKRGQDVALRCDPISGHVSLYWYRQALGQGPEFLTYFNYEAQQDKSGLPNDRFSAERPEGSISTLTIQRTEQRDSAMYRCASSSPNSPLHFGNGTRLTVT.

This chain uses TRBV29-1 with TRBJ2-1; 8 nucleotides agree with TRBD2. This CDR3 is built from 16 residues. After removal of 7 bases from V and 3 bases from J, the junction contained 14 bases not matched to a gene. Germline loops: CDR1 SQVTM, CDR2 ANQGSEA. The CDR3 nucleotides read TGCAGCGGGCATAGCGGGGAGACGGTCATCTACAATGAGCAGTTCTTC. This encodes CSGHSGETVIYNEQFF.

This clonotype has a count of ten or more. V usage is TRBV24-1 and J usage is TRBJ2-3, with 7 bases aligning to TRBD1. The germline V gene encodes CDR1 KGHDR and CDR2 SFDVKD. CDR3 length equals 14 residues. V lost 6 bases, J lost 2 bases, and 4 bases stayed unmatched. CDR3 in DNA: TGTGCCACCAGTCGACAGGGCCTCACAGATACGCAGTATTTT. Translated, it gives CATSRQGLTDTQYF.

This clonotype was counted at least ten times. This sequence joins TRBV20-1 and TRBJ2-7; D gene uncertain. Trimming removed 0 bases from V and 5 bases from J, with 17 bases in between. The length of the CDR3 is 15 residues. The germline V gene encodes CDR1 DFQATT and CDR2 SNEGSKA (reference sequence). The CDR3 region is CSARDPRLGTHEQYF. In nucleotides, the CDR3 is TGCAGTGCTAGAGATCCGAGGCTGGGCACCCACGAGCAGTACTTC.

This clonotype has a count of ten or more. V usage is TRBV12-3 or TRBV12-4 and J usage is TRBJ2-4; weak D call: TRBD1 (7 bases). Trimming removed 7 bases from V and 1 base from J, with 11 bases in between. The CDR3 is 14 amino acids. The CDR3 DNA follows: TGTGCCAGCACCCAGGGGGGTGCCAAAAACATTCAGTACTTC. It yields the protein CASTQGGAKNIQYF.

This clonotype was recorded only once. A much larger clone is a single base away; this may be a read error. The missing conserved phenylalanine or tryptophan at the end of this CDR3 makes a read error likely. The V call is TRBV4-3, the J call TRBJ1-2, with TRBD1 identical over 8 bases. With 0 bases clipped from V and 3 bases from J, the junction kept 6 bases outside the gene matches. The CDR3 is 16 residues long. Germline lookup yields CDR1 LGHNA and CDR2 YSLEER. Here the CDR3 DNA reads TGCGCCAGCAGCCAAGAGTTTGACAGGGGCGACTATGGCTACACCATC. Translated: CASSQEFDRGDYGYTI.

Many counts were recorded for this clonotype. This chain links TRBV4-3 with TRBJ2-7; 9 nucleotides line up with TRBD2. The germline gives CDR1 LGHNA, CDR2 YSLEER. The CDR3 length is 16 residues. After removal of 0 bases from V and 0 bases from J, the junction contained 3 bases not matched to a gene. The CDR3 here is CASSQDWREGSYEQYF. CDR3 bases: TGCGCCAGCAGCCAAGATTGGCGGGAGGGCTCCTACGAGCAGTACTTC.